This TCR beta chain was identified in a study of T cell responses to AZD1222 COVID-19 vaccine. Study-wide results and caveats: Among vaccine-associated CD4 TCRs, coverage spanned spike, with dominance at 160-218 and 743-854.

Worth noting for this clone: The antigen remains undetermined.

Generated by immunoSEQ multiplex PCR, the TCRdb table keeps only in-frame clones and is missing some. There are around 120,000 clones in the sample; 80% to 90% occur only once, and roughly 3.7% lies in the top ten. The CDR3 has 15 amino acids. Trimming left V 1 base short and J 3 bases short, with 12 bases between. Per the germline V gene, CDR1 is SGHTS and CDR2 is YDEGEE. The chain carries TRBV5-8 and TRBJ2-3; D is uncertain. This clonotype originated in an adult in good health. This specimen consisted of peripheral blood, obtained on day 0 of MenACWY control vaccination. CDR3 sequence: CASSLLVALTDTQYF. The CDR3 bases are TGTGCCAGCAGCTTGTTGGTAGCTTTAACAGATACGCAGTATTTT.